The source of this T cell receptor (beta chain) is a study of OX40 agonist ivuxolimab in advanced cancers. At the level of the whole study: The costimulatory receptor OX40 (CD134) was targeted by ivuxolimab, a fully human IgG2 agonistic monoclonal antibody. Patients were allowed to have had prior anti-PD-1, anti-PD-L1 or anti-CTLA-4 therapy, and approximately 40% of the dose-escalation patients had been treated with checkpoint inhibitors. Of the approximately 50 patients in dose escalation, about 20 had hepatocellular carcinoma, some 15 had melanoma, 9 had renal cell carcinoma and 9 had head and neck cancer. Partial responses occurred in three dose-escalation patients, of whom one had hepatocellular carcinoma and two had cutaneous melanoma. The purpose of peripheral TCRbeta sequencing was to test whether ivuxolimab changed TCR sequence diversity and led to clonal T-cell expansion. The paper reports the monotherapy dose-escalation portion (N = 52 patients) of the phase I ivuxolimab trial. Intravenous ivuxolimab was administered to patients every 2 weeks at six dose levels: 0.01, 0.1, 0.3, 1.5, 3 and 10 mg/kg. A male proportion of roughly 80% and a mean age of about 60 years, ranging from 23 to 79, were recorded for the dose-escalation cohort.

There are 12 amino acids in the CDR3, from cysteine to phenylalanine inclusive. Only the CDR3 part of the read is kept: 36 bases, read in frame from the first base. From a lookup of the germline V gene, CDR1 and CDR2 are SGDLS and YYNGEE. V and J are truncated by 3 bases and 8 bases respectively, leaving an intervening sequence of 10 bases. What the authors observed across the whole study: Clonal expansion of both CD4+ and CD8+ blood T cells was observed from baseline to week 6 at doses 0.1 to 3.0 mg/kg. In the 0.1-3.0 mg/kg groups, partial responders were among the patients with the lowest normalized peripheral clonal expansion, particularly in CD8+ T cells. Which antigens the clonally expanded peripheral T cells were specific for was not determined. Low levels of normalized T-cell clonal expansion were also seen in some patients who did not respond. After ivuxolimab, more expanded clones were found on average in CD8+ T cells than in CD4+ T cells.

Patients with a history of autoimmune disease or receiving systemic immunosuppression were excluded from the trial. In every dose cohort, peripheral blood was drawn for TCR sequencing at baseline, cycle 4 day 1, and cycle 7 day 1. Samples came from an open-label, multicenter, first-in-human phase I dose-escalation trial of ivuxolimab. Adults with locally advanced or metastatic melanoma, renal cell carcinoma, hepatocellular carcinoma or head and neck squamous cell carcinoma were enrolled in the trial. Before TCR sequencing, CD4+ and CD8+ T cells were separately sorted from peripheral blood. Genomic DNA was extracted from sorted cells for sequencing of the TCRbeta CDR3 region. The immunoSEQ Assay was used to sequence the TCRbeta CDR3 regions. TCRdb holds this immuneACCESS table with in-frame rearrangements only. Some clones are missing; in checked studies, unresolved V genes explain under half, and the rest has no known cause. Counted in this sample were 65,000 to 100,000 clones; less than 95% of them appeared once. Of the sample, 0.33% falls within the top ten clones.

Turning to this clone: Its specific antigen is unknown. No clone much larger than this one lies a single base away; base qualities are absent.

This receptor was obtained from an adult with an advanced solid tumor such as melanoma, head and neck, liver or kidney cancer. The rearranged segments are TRBV9 and TRBJ2-3; the D segment cannot be called with confidence. Source: CD4+ or CD8+ T cells sorted from blood, taken in a trial of the OX40 agonist ivuxolimab. The nucleotide sequence is given as TGTGCCAGCAGCGCGAACGGCGGTACGCAGTATTTT. It specifies CASSANGGTQYF.